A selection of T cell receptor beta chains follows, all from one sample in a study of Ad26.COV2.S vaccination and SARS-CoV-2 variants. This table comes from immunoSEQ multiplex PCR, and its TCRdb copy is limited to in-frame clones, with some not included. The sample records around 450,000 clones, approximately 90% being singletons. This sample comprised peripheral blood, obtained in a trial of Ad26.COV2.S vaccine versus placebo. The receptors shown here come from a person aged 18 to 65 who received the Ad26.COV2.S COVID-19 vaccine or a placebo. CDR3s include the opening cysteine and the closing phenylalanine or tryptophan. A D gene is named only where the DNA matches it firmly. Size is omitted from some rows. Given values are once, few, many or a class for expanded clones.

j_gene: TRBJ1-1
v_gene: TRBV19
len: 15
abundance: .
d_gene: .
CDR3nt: TGTGCCAGTAGTATAGGGTTCCGGGTCCCCGGAGAAGCTTTCTTT
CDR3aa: CASSIGFRVPGEAFF

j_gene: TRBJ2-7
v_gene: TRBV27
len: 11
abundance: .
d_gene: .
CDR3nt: TGTGCCAGCAGCCGGGGCTACGAGCAGTACTTC
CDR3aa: CASSRGYEQYF

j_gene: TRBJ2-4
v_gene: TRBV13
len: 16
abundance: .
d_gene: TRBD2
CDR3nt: TGTGCCAGCAGCTTGCTAGCGGGAGAGTCCAAAAACATTCAGTACTTC
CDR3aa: CASSLLAGESKNIQYF

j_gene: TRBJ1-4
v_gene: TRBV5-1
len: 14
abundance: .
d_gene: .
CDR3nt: TGCGCCAGCAGCTTAAAAGCAACTAATGAAAAACTGTTTTTT
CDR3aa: CASSLKATNEKLFF

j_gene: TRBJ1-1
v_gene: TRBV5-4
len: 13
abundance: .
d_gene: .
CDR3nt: TGTGCCAGCAGCTTGGCCCAGAACACTGAAGCTTTCTTT
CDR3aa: CASSLAQNTEAFF

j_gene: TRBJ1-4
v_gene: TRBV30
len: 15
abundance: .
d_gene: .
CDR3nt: TGTGCCTGGAGTGTCCTACGACAGGCGAATGAAAAACTGTTTTTT
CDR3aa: CAWSVLRQANEKLFF

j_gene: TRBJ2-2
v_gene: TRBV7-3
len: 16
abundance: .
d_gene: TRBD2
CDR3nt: TGTGCCAGCAGCTTACGCCTAGCGGGAGAGCCCGGGGAGCTGTTTTTT
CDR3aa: CASSLRLAGEPGELFF

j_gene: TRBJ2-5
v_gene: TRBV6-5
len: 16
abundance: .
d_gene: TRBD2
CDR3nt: TGTGCCAGCAGTTACCTGACGGGAGGCTTACAAGAGACCCAGTACTTC
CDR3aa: CASSYLTGGLQETQYF

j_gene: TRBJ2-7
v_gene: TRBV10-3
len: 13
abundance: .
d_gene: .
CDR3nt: TGTGCCATCAGCCTCGGGTCCTCCTACGAGCAGTACTTC
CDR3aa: CAISLGSSYEQYF

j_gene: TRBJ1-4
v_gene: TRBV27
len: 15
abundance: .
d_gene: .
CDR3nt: TGTGCCAGCAAAATTAGTAGCGGGCAGATCGGAAAACTGTTTTTT
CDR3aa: CASKISSGQIGKLFF

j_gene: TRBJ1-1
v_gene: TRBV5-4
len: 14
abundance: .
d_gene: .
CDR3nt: TGTGCCAGCAGCTTCCACCAGGGAACCACTGAAGCTTTCTTT
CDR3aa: CASSFHQGTTEAFF

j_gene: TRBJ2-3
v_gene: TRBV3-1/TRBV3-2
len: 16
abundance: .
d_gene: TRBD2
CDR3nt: TGTGCCAGCAGCCAGACAAGCGGGAGGGGGTCAGATACGCAGTATTTT
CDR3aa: CASSQTSGRGSDTQYF

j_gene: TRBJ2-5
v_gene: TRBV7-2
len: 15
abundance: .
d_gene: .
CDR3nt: TGTGCCAGCAGCCGGACTAGTCGGAGGGGGGAGACCCAGTACTTC
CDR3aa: CASSRTSRRGETQYF

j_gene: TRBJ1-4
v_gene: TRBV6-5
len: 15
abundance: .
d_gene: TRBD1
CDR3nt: TGTGCCAGCAGTTCACAGGGGGCAGTAGAAGAAAAACTGTTTTTT
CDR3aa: CASSSQGAVEEKLFF

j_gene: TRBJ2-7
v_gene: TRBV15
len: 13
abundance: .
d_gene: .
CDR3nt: TGTGCCACCAGCAGAGACAGGGGCCACGAGCAGTACTTC
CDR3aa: CATSRDRGHEQYF

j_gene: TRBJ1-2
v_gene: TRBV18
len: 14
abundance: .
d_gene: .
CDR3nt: TGTGCCAGCTCACCCTATACAGGGATCGACGGCTACACCTTC
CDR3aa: CASSPYTGIDGYTF

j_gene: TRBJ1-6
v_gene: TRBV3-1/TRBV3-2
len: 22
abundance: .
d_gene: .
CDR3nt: TGTGCCAGCAGCCAAAAAAACTTAAGGCCAAGTAGGGCGAATATCGGGAATTCACCCCTCCACTTT
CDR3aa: CASSQKNLRPSRANIGNSPLHF

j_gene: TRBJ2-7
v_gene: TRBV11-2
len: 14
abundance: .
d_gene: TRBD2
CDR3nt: TGTGCCAGCAGCTTCGTAGCGGGCCCCTACGAGCAGTACTTC
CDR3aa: CASSFVAGPYEQYF

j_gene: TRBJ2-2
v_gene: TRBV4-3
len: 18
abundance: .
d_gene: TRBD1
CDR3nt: TGCGCCAGCAGCCAACCTTATACCGGGACAGGGGGCACCGGGGAGCTGTTTTTT
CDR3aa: CASSQPYTGTGGTGELFF

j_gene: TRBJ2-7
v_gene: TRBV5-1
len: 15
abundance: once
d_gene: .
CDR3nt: TGCGCCAGCAGCTTGGGATCCGGAGGGGCCTACGAGCAGTACTTC
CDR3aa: CASSLGSGGAYEQYF

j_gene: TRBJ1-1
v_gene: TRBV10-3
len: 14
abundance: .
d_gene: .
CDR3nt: TGTGCCATCAGTGAGTCACCATCCCCGGGACAAGCTTTCTTT
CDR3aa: CAISESPSPGQAFF

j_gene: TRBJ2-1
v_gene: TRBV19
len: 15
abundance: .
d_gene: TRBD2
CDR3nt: TGTGCCAGTAGTTGGGTGCCGGGAGGGTACAATGAGCAGTTCTTC
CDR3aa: CASSWVPGGYNEQFF

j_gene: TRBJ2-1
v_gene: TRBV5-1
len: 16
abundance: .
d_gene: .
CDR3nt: TGCGCCAGCAGTCTCGGGGGTCAGCCAGCCTACAATGAGCAGTTCTTC
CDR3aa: CASSLGGQPAYNEQFF

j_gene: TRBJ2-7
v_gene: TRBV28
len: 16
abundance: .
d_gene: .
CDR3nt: TGTGCCAGCAGCCAATTTCGGGGTGCCCAAGCCTACGAGCAGTACTTC
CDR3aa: CASSQFRGAQAYEQYF

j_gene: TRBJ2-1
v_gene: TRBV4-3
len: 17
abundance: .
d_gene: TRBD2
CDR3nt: TGCGCCAGCAGCCAAGATCGGCTAGCGGGAGAGGCGGATGAGCAGTTCTTC
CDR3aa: CASSQDRLAGEADEQFF

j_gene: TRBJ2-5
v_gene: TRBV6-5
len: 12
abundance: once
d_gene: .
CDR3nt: TGTGCCAGCAGCGTCTTTGGAGAGACCCAGTACTTC
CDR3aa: CASSVFGETQYF

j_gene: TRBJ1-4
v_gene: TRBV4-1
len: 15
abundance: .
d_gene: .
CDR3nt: TGCGCCAGCAGCCAAGACGGGGGGCCGTTGGAAAAACTGTTTTTT
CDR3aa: CASSQDGGPLEKLFF

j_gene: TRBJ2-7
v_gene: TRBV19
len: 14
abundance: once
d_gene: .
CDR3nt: TGTGCCAGTAGTATTTCTGGGGTGTCCTACGAGCAGTACTTC
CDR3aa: CASSISGVSYEQYF

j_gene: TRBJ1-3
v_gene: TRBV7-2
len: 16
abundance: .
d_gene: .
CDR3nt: TGTGCCAGCAGCCCCGAAGCCGCAGACGGTAGAAACACCATATATTTT
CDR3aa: CASSPEAADGRNTIYF

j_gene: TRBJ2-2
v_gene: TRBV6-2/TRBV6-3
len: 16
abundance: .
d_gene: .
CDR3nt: TGTGCCAGCAGTTACTCTGGACAGATTTACACCGGGGAGCTGTTTTTT
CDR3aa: CASSYSGQIYTGELFF

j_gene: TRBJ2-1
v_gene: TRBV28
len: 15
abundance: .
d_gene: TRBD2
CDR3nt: TGTGCCAGCAGTTTGGGCCTAGCGGGGTACAATGAGCAGTTCTTC
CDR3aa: CASSLGLAGYNEQFF

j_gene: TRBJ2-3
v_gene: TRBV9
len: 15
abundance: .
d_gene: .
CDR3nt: TGTGCCAGCAGCCTTACGACTAGGCTCACAGATACGCAGTATTTT
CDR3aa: CASSLTTRLTDTQYF

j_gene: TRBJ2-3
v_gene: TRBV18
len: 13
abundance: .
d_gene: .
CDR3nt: TGTGCCAGCTCACCACCGGGGTCAGATACGCAGTATTTT
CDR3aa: CASSPPGSDTQYF

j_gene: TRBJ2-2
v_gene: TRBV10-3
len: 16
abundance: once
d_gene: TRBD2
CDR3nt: TGTGCCATCAGTGAGTCGGGAGCGGGAGGGCCCGGGGAGCTGTTTTTT
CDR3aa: CAISESGAGGPGELFF

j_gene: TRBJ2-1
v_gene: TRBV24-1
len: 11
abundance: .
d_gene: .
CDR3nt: TGTGCCACCAGTGATTTCAATGAGCAGTTCTTC
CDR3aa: CATSDFNEQFF

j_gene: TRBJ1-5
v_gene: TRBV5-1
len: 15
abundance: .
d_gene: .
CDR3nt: TGCGCCAGCAGCCCTTATGGACAGAGCAATCAGCCCCAGCATTTT
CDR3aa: CASSPYGQSNQPQHF

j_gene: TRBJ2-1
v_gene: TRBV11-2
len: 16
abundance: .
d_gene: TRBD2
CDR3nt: TGTGCCAGCAGCTTGGAAAGCGGGAGGTCCTACAATGAGCAGTTCTTC
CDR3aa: CASSLESGRSYNEQFF

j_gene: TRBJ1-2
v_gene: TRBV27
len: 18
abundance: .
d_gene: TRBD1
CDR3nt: TGTGCCAGCAGTTTATTACCCCCCGACAGGGGACAGTTCTATGGCTACACCTTC
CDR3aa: CASSLLPPDRGQFYGYTF

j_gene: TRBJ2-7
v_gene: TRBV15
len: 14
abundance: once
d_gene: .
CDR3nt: TGTGCCACCAGCAGAGACGCTAGCGACTACGAGCAGTACTTC
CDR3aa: CATSRDASDYEQYF

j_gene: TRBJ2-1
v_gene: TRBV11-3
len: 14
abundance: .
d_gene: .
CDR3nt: TGTGCCAGCAGCCCCGTAACGACGGACAATGAGCAGTTCTTC
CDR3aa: CASSPVTTDNEQFF

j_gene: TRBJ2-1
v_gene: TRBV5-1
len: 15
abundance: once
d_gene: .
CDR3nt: TGCGCCAGCAGCTGGAGCCCCGGACCTAACAATGAGCAGTTCTTC
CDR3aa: CASSWSPGPNNEQFF

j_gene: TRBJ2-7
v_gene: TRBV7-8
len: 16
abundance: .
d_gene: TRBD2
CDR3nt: TGTGCCAGCAGCCCCCAACCTAGCGGCTTTACCTACGAGCAGTACTTC
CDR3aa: CASSPQPSGFTYEQYF

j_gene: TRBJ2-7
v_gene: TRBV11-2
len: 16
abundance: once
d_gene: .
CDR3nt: TGTGCCAGCAGCTTAGACCCGGGCCCCCGAAGGTACGAGCAGTACTTC
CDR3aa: CASSLDPGPRRYEQYF

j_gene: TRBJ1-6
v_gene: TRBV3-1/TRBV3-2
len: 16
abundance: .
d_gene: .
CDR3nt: TGTGCCAGCAGCCAAGATGGAGGAACCTATAATTCACCCCTCCACTTT
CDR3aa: CASSQDGGTYNSPLHF

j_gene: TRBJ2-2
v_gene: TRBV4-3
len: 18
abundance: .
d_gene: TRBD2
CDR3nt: TGCGCCAGCAGCCACCGAACTAGCGGGAGGGCGGGCACCGGGGAGCTGTTTTTT
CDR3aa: CASSHRTSGRAGTGELFF